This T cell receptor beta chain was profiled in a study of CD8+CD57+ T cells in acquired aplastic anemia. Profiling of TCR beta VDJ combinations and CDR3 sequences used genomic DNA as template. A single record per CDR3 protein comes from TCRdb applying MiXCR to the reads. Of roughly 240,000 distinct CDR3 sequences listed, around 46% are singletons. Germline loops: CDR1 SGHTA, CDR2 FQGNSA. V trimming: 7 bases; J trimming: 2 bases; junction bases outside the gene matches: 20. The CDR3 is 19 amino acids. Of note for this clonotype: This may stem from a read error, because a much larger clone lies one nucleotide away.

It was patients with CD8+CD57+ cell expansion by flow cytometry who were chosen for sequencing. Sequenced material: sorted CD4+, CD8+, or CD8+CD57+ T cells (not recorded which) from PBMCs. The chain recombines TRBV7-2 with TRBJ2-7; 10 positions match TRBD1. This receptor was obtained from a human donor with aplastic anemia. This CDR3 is CASNPPPGQGTHSPYEQYF. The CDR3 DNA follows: TGTGCCAGCAACCCCCCTCCGGGACAGGGGACGCACTCGCCCTACGAGCAGTACTTC.